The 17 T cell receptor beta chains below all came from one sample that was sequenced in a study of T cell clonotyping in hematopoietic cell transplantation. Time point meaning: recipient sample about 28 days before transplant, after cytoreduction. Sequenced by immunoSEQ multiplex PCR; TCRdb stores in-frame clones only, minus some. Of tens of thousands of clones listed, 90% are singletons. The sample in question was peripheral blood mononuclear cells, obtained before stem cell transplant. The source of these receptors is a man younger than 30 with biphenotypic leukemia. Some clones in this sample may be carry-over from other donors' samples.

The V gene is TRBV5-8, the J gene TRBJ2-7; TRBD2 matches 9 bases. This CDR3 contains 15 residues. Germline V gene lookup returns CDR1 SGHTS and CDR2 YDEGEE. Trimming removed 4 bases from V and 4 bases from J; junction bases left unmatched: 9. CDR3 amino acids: CASSAPGLAGYEQYF. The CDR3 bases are TGTGCCAGCAGCGCTCCGGGACTAGCAGGGTACGAGCAGTACTTC.

Written as DNA, the CDR3 is TGTGCCAGCAGCTTAGAGGGAGTGAGATCACCCCTCCACTTT. Protein sequence: CASSLEGVRSPLHF. The chain combines TRBV7-8 with TRBJ1-6, with D uncertain. Trimming left V 1 base short and J 10 bases short, with 11 bases between. Germline values: CDR1 SGHVS, CDR2 FQNEAQ. This CDR3 comprises 14 residues.

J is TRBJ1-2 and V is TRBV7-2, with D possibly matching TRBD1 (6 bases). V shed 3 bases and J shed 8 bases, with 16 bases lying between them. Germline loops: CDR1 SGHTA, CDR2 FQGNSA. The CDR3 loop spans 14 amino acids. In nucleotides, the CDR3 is TGTGCCAGCAGCTTTCCGTCGGGGGCGCACGGCTACACCTTC. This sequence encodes CASSFPSGAHGYTF.

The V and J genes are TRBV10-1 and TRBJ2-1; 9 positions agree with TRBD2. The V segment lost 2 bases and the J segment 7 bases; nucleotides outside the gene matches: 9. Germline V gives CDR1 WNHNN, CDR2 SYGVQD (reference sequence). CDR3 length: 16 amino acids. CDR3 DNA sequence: TGCGCCAGCAGTGAGGGGATAGGGACTAGCAATAATGAGCAGTTCTTC. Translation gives CASSEGIGTSNNEQFF.

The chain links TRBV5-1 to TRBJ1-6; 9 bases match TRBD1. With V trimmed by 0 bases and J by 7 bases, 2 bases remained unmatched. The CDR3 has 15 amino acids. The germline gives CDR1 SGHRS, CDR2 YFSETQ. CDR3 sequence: CASSLGGTGNSPLHF. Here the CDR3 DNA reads TGCGCCAGCAGCTTGGGGGGGACAGGGAATTCACCCCTCCACTTT.

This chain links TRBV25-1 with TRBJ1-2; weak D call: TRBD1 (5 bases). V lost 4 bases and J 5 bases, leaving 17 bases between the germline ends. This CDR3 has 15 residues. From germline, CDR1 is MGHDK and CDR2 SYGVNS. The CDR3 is CASSATGPPLYGYTF. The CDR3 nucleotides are TGTGCCAGCAGTGCCACAGGCCCTCCGCTATATGGCTACACCTTC.

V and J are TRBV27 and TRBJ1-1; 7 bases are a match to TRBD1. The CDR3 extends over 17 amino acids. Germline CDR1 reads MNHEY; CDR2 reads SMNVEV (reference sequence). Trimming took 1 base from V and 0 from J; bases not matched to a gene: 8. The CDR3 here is CASSLLGGGTVNTEAFF. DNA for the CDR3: TGTGCCAGCAGTTTATTAGGTGGCGGGACAGTGAACACTGAAGCTTTCTTT.

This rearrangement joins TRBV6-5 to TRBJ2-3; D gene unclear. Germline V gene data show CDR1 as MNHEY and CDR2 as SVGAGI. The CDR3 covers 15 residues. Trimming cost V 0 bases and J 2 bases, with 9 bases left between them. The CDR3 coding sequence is TGTGCCAGCAGTTACTCAGGCAGGTACACAGATACGCAGTATTTT. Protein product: CASSYSGRYTDTQYF.

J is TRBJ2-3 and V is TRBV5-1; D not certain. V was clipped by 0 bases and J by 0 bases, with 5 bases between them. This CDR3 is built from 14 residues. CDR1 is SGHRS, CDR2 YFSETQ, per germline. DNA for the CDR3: TGCGCCAGCAGCTTGGGTGGAAGCACAGATACGCAGTATTTT. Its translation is CASSLGGSTDTQYF.

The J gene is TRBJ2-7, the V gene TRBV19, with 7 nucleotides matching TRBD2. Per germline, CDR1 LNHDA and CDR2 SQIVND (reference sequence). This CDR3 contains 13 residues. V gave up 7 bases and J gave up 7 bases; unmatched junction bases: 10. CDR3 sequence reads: CASNAGLLREQYF. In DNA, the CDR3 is TGTGCCAGTAACGCGGGACTACTACGTGAGCAGTACTTC.

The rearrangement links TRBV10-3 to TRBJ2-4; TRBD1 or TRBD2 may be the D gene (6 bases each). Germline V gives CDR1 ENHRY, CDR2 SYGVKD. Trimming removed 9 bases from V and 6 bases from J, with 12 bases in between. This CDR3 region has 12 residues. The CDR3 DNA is TGTGCCATAGGTGAGGGGGGAAACATTCAGTACTTC. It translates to CAIGEGGNIQYF.

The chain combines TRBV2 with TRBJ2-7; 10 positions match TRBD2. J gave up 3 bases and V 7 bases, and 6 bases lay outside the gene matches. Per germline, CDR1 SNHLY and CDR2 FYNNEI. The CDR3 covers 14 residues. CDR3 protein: CASKLAGVLYEQYF. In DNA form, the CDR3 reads TGTGCCAGCAAGCTAGCGGGGGTCCTCTACGAGCAGTACTTC. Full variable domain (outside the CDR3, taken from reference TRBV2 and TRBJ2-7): EPEVTQTPSHQVTQMGQEVILRCVPISNHLYFYWYRQILGQKVEFLVSFYNNEISEKSEIFDDQFSVERPDGSNFTLKIRSTKLEDSAMYFCASKLAGVLYEQYFGPGTRLTVT.

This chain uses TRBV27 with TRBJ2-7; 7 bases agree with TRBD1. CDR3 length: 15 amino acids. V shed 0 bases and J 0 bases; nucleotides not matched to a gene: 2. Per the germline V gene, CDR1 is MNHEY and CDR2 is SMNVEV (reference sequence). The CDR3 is CASSLSGTASYEQYF. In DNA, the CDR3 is TGTGCCAGCAGTTTATCCGGGACAGCCTCCTACGAGCAGTACTTC.

CDR3 DNA sequence: TGTGCCAGCAGCCAGGCCGGGACAGGGGTTGACACTGAAGCTTTCTTT. Encoded protein: CASSQAGTGVDTEAFF. The rearrangement joins TRBV4-2 to TRBJ1-1; 10 bases are shared with TRBD1. Germline V CDR1 and CDR2: LGHNA, YNFKEQ. Trimming took 3 bases from V and 3 from J; bases not matched to a gene: 7. The CDR3 extends over 16 amino acids.

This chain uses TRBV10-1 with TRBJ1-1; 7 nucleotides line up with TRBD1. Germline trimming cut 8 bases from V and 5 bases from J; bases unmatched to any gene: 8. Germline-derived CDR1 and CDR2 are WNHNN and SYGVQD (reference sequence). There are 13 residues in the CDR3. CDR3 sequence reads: CASQGGGRTEAFF. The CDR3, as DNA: TGCGCCAGCCAGGGGGGAGGGCGGACTGAAGCTTTCTTT.

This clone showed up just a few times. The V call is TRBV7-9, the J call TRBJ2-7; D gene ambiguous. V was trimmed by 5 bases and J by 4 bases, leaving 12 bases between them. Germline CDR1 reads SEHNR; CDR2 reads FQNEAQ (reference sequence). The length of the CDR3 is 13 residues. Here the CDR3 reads CASSQTTEYEQYF. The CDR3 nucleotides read TGTGCCAGCAGCCAAACTACAGAATACGAGCAGTACTTC.

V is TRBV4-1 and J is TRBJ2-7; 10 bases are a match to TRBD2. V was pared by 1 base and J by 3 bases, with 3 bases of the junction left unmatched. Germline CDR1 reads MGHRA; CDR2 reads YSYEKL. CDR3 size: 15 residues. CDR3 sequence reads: CASSQGTSGLYEQYF. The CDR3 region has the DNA TGCGCCAGCAGCCAAGGGACTAGCGGCCTCTACGAGCAGTACTTC.